Listed below are T cell receptor beta chains from one sample, sequenced in a study of T cell responses to AZD1222 COVID-19 vaccine. Sequenced by immunoSEQ multiplex PCR; TCRdb stores in-frame clones only, minus some. This table holds more than 85,000 clones, more than 90% found once. The sample was peripheral blood, taken 28 days after the second AZD1222 dose. These TCRs come from an adult who received the AZD1222 COVID-19 vaccine. The CDR3 runs from the conserved cysteine through the conserved F or W. D genes are given only for firm matches. Part of the rows lack a size; the others show once, few, many or a class for expanded clones.

>NA|TRBD2|TRBV29-1|TRBJ2-3
TGCAGCGTTCCTACTAGCGGGGGGCCAGATACGCAGTATTTT
CSVPTSGGPDTQYF
>NA|NA|TRBV19|TRBJ2-7
TGTGCCAGTAGTATGGGCCCCGGGCCCTACCTCCCTACAGAGCAGTACTTC
CASSMGPGPYLPTEQYF
>once|NA|TRBV1|TRBJ2-3
TGCACCAGCAGCCACAATAGCGGGGGACCCAACACAGATACGCAGTATTTT
CTSSHNSGGPNTDTQYF
>NA|NA|TRBV6-2/TRBV6-3|TRBJ2-1
TGTGCCAGCAGTTACGAGCATCATGAGCAGTTCTTC
CASSYEHHEQFF
>NA|TRBD1|TRBV6-5|TRBJ2-1
TGTGCCAGCAGTTTAGGGGGGACAGGCCCCTACAATGAGCAGTTCTTC
CASSLGGTGPYNEQFF
>NA|TRBD1|TRBV27|TRBJ1-2
TGTGCCAGCAGAACGACAGGGGGCTATGGCTACACCTTC
CASRTTGGYGYTF
>once|NA|TRBV14|TRBJ2-7
TGTGCCAGCAGCCAAGCTACAGTTTCCTCCTACGAGCAGTACTTC
CASSQATVSSYEQYF
>NA|NA|TRBV19|TRBJ1-2
TGTGCCAGTATCCCGAATGGAGAGCAATCGCACTATGGCTACACCTTC
CASIPNGEQSHYGYTF
>NA|NA|TRBV3-1/TRBV3-2|TRBJ1-3
TGTGCCAGCAGCCAAGACAGGGCTGGAAACACCATATATTTT
CASSQDRAGNTIYF
>NA|NA|TRBV2|TRBJ1-2
TGTGCCAGCAGTGAAGGGGCGGTCTGGGACTATGGCTACACCTTC
CASSEGAVWDYGYTF
>NA|NA|TRBV7-3|TRBJ1-1
TGTGCCAGCAGCCAGACAGGGAACACTGAAGCTTTCTTT
CASSQTGNTEAFF
>NA|NA|TRBV14|TRBJ2-5
TGTGCCAGCAGCCAAGAAGGAGGGGAGACCCAGTACTTC
CASSQEGGETQYF
>NA|NA|TRBV29-1|TRBJ1-1
TGCAGCGCCGTAACGGTGGCGGGGCGCACTGAAGCTTTCTTT
CSAVTVAGRTEAFF
>NA|TRBD1|TRBV15|TRBJ2-7
TGTGCCACCAGCGGGGGACAGGGAGGCTACGAGCAGTACTTC
CATSGGQGGYEQYF
>NA|NA|TRBV27|TRBJ1-1
TGTGCCAGCAGTTCCCCCCACATGAACACTGAAGCTTTCTTT
CASSSPHMNTEAFF
>NA|NA|TRBV5-1|TRBJ1-6
TGCGCCAGCAGCTTGGCCGGGACGGATAGCTCCTATAATTCACCCCTCCACTTT
CASSLAGTDSSYNSPLHF
>once|NA|TRBV21-1|TRBJ1-2
TGTGCCAGCAGTGGACAGGGACCCCCTAACTATGGCTACACCTTC
CASSGQGPPNYGYTF
>NA|TRBD1|TRBV7-8|TRBJ1-6
TGTGCCAGCAACGACAGGGGAGGGGGTTTCGGGAATTCACCCCTCCACTTT
CASNDRGGGFGNSPLHF
>NA|NA|TRBV4-1|TRBJ2-7
TGCGCCAGCAGCCACCTCAGCCGAGGATCCGAGCAGTACTTC
CASSHLSRGSEQYF
>NA|TRBD2|TRBV6-2/TRBV6-3|TRBJ2-1
TGTGCCAGCAGTTACGGGGGGGAGAACTACAATGAGCAGTTCTTC
CASSYGGENYNEQFF
>NA|NA|TRBV25-1|TRBJ1-6
TGTGCCAGCAGTGGGGGGCTGCATTCACCCCTCCACTTT
CASSGGLHSPLHF
>NA|NA|TRBV7-9|TRBJ1-1
TGTGCCAGCAGCTTACTAAGTGGGACTGAAGCTTTCTTT
CASSLLSGTEAFF
>NA|TRBD1|TRBV19|TRBJ2-3
TGTGCCAGTAGTCTCTCCGAAGGGGGCCCGGCGCAGTATTTT
CASSLSEGGPAQYF
>NA|NA|TRBV28|TRBJ2-5
TGTGCCAGCACCCCAGGGATAGCCGACCTCGGGGAGACCCAGTACTTC
CASTPGIADLGETQYF
>NA|NA|TRBV10-3|TRBJ2-6
TGTGCCACCCGATCGAATTCCGGGACCCCAGTCGCTGGGGCCAACGTCCTGACTTTC
CATRSNSGTPVAGANVLTF
>NA|NA|TRBV7-2|TRBJ2-7
TGTGCCAGCAGCTTAGCTACCGCCACCTACGAGCAGTACTTC
CASSLATATYEQYF
>NA|NA|TRBV18|TRBJ1-4
TGTGCCAGCTCACTGCAACCGGGGGCTGCAACTAATGAAAAACTGTTTTTT
CASSLQPGAATNEKLFF
>NA|TRBD2|TRBV19|TRBJ2-1
TGTGCCAGTAGTATTCGGGGGGGCAATGAGCAGTTCTTC
CASSIRGGNEQFF
>once|NA|TRBV5-5|TRBJ1-2
TGTGCCAGCAGCCCGGACAGTGTTTTTATCCGTGGCTACACCTTC
CASSPDSVFIRGYTF
>NA|NA|TRBV9|TRBJ1-2
TGTGCCAGCAGCGCCGGGACCCAACTCCGCTACACCTTC
CASSAGTQLRYTF
>NA|TRBD2|TRBV7-8|TRBJ2-5
TGTGCCAGCAGCACGAACGCTGGACTAGTTGGGGTGGAAGAGACCCAGTACTTC
CASSTNAGLVGVEETQYF
>NA|NA|TRBV7-2|TRBJ2-6
TGTGCCAGCAGAGCTGGACAGGCCAACGTCCTGACTTTC
CASRAGQANVLTF
>NA|TRBD1|TRBV14|TRBJ1-2
TGTGCCAGCAGCCAAGTGTCGGCAGGGGGTGGCTACACCTTC
CASSQVSAGGGYTF
>NA|TRBD1|TRBV19|TRBJ2-7
TGTGCCAGTAGTACCCCTGGACAGGGGAGTCCCTACGAGCAGTACTTC
CASSTPGQGSPYEQYF